This T cell receptor (beta chain) was found in a study of control samples from healthy donors and cancer patients. Profiling relied on immunoSEQ multiplex PCR, and the TCRdb table lists in-frame clones only, not all of them. The sample records approximately 86,000 clones, roughly nine tenths being singletons. The CDR3 is made up of 14 amino acids. CDR1 is GTSNPN, CDR2 SVGIG, per germline (reference sequence). Trimming left V 2 bases short and J 4 bases short, with 14 bases between. The receptor comes from a man aged 25-45 years in good health. The sequenced material came from blood. The V call is TRBV30, the J call TRBJ1-2; D unclear. The CDR3 here is CAWSLNDMLYGYTF. CDR3 nucleotide sequence: TGTGCCTGGAGTCTAAACGACATGCTCTATGGCTACACCTTC. Variable domain in full (rest from reference TRBV30 and TRBJ1-2): SQTIHQWPATLVQPVGSPLSLECTVEGTSNPNLYWYRQAAGRGLQLLFYSVGIGQISSEVPQNLSASRPQDRQFILSSKKLLLSDSGFYLCAWSLNDMLYGYTFGSGTRLTVV.